A selection of T cell receptor beta chains follows, all from one sample in a study of long-term antiretroviral therapy in people with HIV. Measured with immunoSEQ multiplex PCR; TCRdb has only the in-frame clones, and not every one. The data contain about 21,000 clones, approximately 82% of them singletons. The starting material was unsorted PBMCs, obtained 0.5 years after starting antiretroviral therapy. The source of these receptors is a man younger than 35 with HIV. Each CDR3 is given with its conserved first and last residue. A D gene is named only where the DNA matches it firmly. Not every row has a clone size; where given, it reads once, few, many or a size class.

v_call	j_call	d_call	clone_size	cdr3_aa	cdr3_nt
TRBV27	TRBJ2-1	NA	NA	CASSPDRSLYNEQFF	TGTGCCAGCAGTCCCGACAGGTCTCTCTACAATGAGCAGTTCTTC
TRBV13	TRBJ2-7	NA	NA	CASSYRRYGEQYF	TGTGCCAGCAGCTATCGAAGGTATGGAGAGCAGTACTTC
TRBV5-1	TRBJ2-7	TRBD2	once	CASSMETSAYEQYF	TGCGCCAGCAGTATGGAGACTAGCGCATACGAGCAGTACTTC
TRBV28	TRBJ2-7	NA	NA	CASSFEGVSYEQYF	TGTGCCAGCAGTTTCGAGGGGGTTTCCTACGAGCAGTACTTC
TRBV7-8	TRBJ2-7	NA	NA	CASSLNPPRDEQYF	TGTGCCAGCAGCTTAAATCCCCCGAGGGACGAGCAGTACTTC
TRBV5-1	TRBJ2-5	NA	NA	CASSLGLRGETQYF	TGCGCCAGCAGCTTGGGATTAAGGGGGGAGACCCAGTACTTC
TRBV19	TRBJ2-1	NA	NA	CASKSSWGDEQFF	TGTGCCAGTAAAAGTAGTTGGGGGGATGAGCAGTTCTTC
TRBV4-3	TRBJ1-6	NA	NA	CASSQDRSNSPLHF	TGCGCCAGCAGCCAAGATAGGAGTAATTCACCCCTCCACTTT
TRBV14	TRBJ1-5	NA	NA	CASSRNSNQPQHF	TGTGCCAGCAGCCGGAATAGCAATCAGCCCCAGCATTTT
TRBV6-5	TRBJ2-1	NA	few	CASSYEGASSYNEQFF	TGTGCCAGCAGTTACGAGGGAGCAAGCTCCTACAATGAGCAGTTCTTC
TRBV2	TRBJ1-1	TRBD1	NA	CASSALWTGGTEAFF	TGTGCCAGCAGTGCCCTTTGGACAGGGGGCACTGAAGCTTTCTTT
TRBV7-9	TRBJ1-1	NA	NA	CASSTDPGTEAFF	TGTGCCAGCAGCACCGACCCGGGCACTGAAGCTTTCTTT
TRBV5-1	TRBJ2-2	TRBD2	NA	CASSLGASGPSANTGELFF	TGCGCCAGCAGCTTGGGGGCTAGCGGTCCCTCGGCGAACACCGGGGAGCTGTTTTTT
TRBV7-9	TRBJ2-6	NA	NA	CASSLAGAFFSGANVLTF	TGTGCCAGCAGCTTAGCGGGGGCTTTTTTCTCTGGGGCCAACGTCCTGACTTTC
TRBV6-6	TRBJ1-1	TRBD1	NA	CASSYGTAYEAFF	TGTGCCAGCAGTTACGGGACAGCATATGAAGCTTTCTTT
TRBV21-1	TRBJ2-2	NA	NA	CASGYLDSPTGELFF	TGTGCCAGCGGTTACCTGGACTCCCCCACCGGGGAGCTGTTTTTT
TRBV9	TRBJ1-5	TRBD1	NA	CASSAPPAPGQGGQPQHF	TGTGCCAGCAGCGCTCCGCCCGCCCCGGGACAGGGCGGTCAGCCCCAGCATTTT
TRBV10-3	TRBJ2-5	NA	NA	CAISSGTGETQYF	TGTGCCATCAGTTCCGGGACGGGGGAGACCCAGTACTTC
TRBV7-2	TRBJ2-1	NA	NA	CASSLGAGAQDQNEQFF	TGTGCCAGCAGCTTGGGGGCGGGGGCGCAGGATCAAAATGAGCAGTTCTTC
TRBV6-5	TRBJ2-2	NA	few	CASSSRITGELFF	TGTGCCAGCTCCTCGCGTATAACCGGGGAGCTGTTTTTT
TRBV28	TRBJ1-1	NA	NA	CASSLRTVNTEAFF	TGTGCCAGCAGTTTAAGGACGGTGAACACTGAAGCTTTCTTT
TRBV7-2	TRBJ2-7	NA	NA	CASSLQGGGGYEQYF	TGTGCCAGCAGCTTACAGGGAGGGGGGGGGTACGAGCAGTACTTC
TRBV5-5	TRBJ2-7	TRBD2	few	CASSWGLAGESEQYF	TGTGCCAGCAGCTGGGGACTAGCGGGAGAAAGCGAGCAGTACTTC
TRBV30	TRBJ1-1	NA	once	CAWNSGLVAEAFF	TGTGCCTGGAACTCAGGGTTGGTCGCTGAAGCTTTCTTT
TRBV7-9	TRBJ2-1	TRBD2	NA	CASSLVAGEGPGFF	TGTGCCAGCAGCTTAGTAGCGGGGGAAGGCCCTGGGTTCTTC
TRBV7-2	TRBJ2-5	NA	NA	CASAPHQETQYF	TGTGCCAGCGCACCCCACCAAGAGACCCAGTACTTC
TRBV11-1	TRBJ1-2	NA	NA	CASSLNPSASANYGYTF	TGTGCCAGCAGCTTGAACCCGTCAGCCTCTGCTAACTATGGCTACACCTTC
TRBV5-4	TRBJ2-5	NA	NA	CASRTSGLKETQYF	TGTGCCAGCAGAACTTCCGGACTTAAAGAGACCCAGTACTTC
TRBV5-4	TRBJ1-2	TRBD1	NA	CASSPIQGNYGYTF	TGTGCCAGCAGCCCTATACAGGGGAACTATGGCTACACCTTC
TRBV5-6	TRBJ2-6	NA	NA	CASSLRGFGANVLTF	TGTGCCAGCAGCTTGCGAGGATTTGGGGCCAACGTCCTGACTTTC
TRBV6-5	TRBJ2-7	NA	NA	CASSQLKTARAEQYF	TGTGCCAGCAGCCAACTAAAGACAGCCCGGGCCGAGCAGTACTTC
TRBV2	TRBJ1-1	NA	NA	CASRLSGNTEAFF	TGTGCCAGCAGGCTAAGCGGGAACACTGAAGCTTTCTTT
TRBV5-1	TRBJ2-1	NA	NA	CASSLSLTENEQFF	TGCGCCAGCAGCTTGTCCCTGACAGAGAATGAGCAGTTCTTC
TRBV27	TRBJ2-5	NA	NA	CASSFRGGWEAQYF	TGTGCCAGCAGTTTCCGGGGCGGGTGGGAGGCCCAGTACTTC
TRBV4-1	TRBJ1-1	NA	NA	CASSRGGNTEAFF	TGCGCCAGCAGCCGCGGAGGGAACACTGAAGCTTTCTTT
TRBV11-2	TRBJ1-5	NA	NA	CASSLSSGGHQPQHF	TGTGCCAGCAGCTTATCGTCGGGGGGACATCAGCCCCAGCATTTT
TRBV4-3	TRBJ2-3	NA	NA	CASSQDLSADTQYF	TGCGCCAGCAGCCAAGATCTCTCCGCAGATACGCAGTATTTT
TRBV7-8	TRBJ2-1	NA	NA	CASSFAERSSYNEQFF	TGTGCCAGCAGCTTCGCGGAGCGAAGCTCCTACAATGAGCAGTTCTTC
TRBV14	TRBJ2-2	NA	NA	CASSQAAGELFF	TGTGCCAGCAGCCAAGCAGCCGGGGAGCTGTTTTTT
TRBV2	TRBJ1-5	NA	NA	CASSQRGGGNQPQHF	TGTGCCAGCAGTCAAAGGGGGGGCGGCAATCAGCCCCAGCATTTT
TRBV9	TRBJ2-7	NA	NA	CASSPNNYEQYF	TGTGCCAGCAGCCCAAACAACTACGAGCAGTACTTC
TRBV5-1	TRBJ2-5	NA	NA	CASSLGGSGQETQYF	TGCGCCAGCAGCTTGGGGGGTAGCGGTCAAGAGACCCAGTACTTC
TRBV7-3	TRBJ2-1	TRBD2	NA	CASSFGGAGGNEQFF	TGTGCCAGCAGCTTTGGGGGAGCGGGGGGGAATGAGCAGTTCTTC
TRBV5-1	TRBJ2-5	NA	NA	CASSLASPTQETQYF	TGCGCCAGCAGCTTGGCTAGTCCGACCCAAGAGACCCAGTACTTC
TRBV6-5	TRBJ2-3	TRBD2	NA	CASSRRGDYTDTQYF	TGTGCCAGCAGCCGGCGGGGGGACTACACAGATACGCAGTATTTT
TRBV10-3	TRBJ2-2	TRBD1	once	CAIRGQINTGELFF	TGTGCCATCCGGGGACAGATCAACACCGGGGAGCTGTTTTTT